A selection of T cell receptor beta chains follows, all from one sample in a study of T cells in Graves' hyperthyroidism and ophthalmopathy. TCRdb itself ran the multiplex PCR reads through MiXCR, one entry per CDR3 protein. Counted here are 450,000 to 500,000 distinct CDR3 sequences, roughly 22% occurring once; the ten biggest clones make up 45% to 50%. Sequenced sample: blood. Receptors were obtained from a woman between 65 and 79 years old with Graves' ophthalmopathy. CDR3s include the opening cysteine and the closing phenylalanine or tryptophan. D genes are given only for firm matches. Size values are once, few and many counts, or a class for expanded clones, and some rows have none.

J gene | clone size | V gene | D gene | CDR3 DNA | CDR3 protein
TRBJ1-3 | NA | TRBV5-1 | NA | TGCGCCAGCAGCTTGGCGGGGCTCGTCGGAAACACCATATATTTT | CASSLAGLVGNTIYF
TRBJ2-1 | many | TRBV11-2 | NA | TGTGCCAGCAGCTTATCAGGGAGCAGAAATGAGCAGTTCTTC | CASSLSGSRNEQFF
TRBJ2-7 | NA | TRBV7-2 | TRBD1 | TGTGCCAGCAGTAGGGACAGGGGTTGGGAGCAGTACTTC | CASSRDRGWEQYF
TRBJ2-7 | many | TRBV12-3/TRBV12-4 | NA | TGTGCCAGCAGTTTAGACGGAGGTTACTACGAGCAGTACTTC | CASSLDGGYYEQYF
TRBJ1-2 | few | TRBV2 | NA | TGTGCCAGCAGTCCTGAGCCGGGGGGCACTGGCTACACCTTC | CASSPEPGGTGYTF
TRBJ1-1 | NA | TRBV11-2 | TRBD1 | TGTGCCAGCAGCTGGCTGATACAGGGGGCAAAAACTGAAGCTTTCTTT | CASSWLIQGAKTEAFF
TRBJ2-5 | many | TRBV7-2 | NA | TGTGCCAGCAGCTTAGTTGGGGCTCAAGAGACCCAGTACTTC | CASSLVGAQETQYF
TRBJ2-4 | many | TRBV7-9 | NA | TGTGCCAGCAGCTTAGGGGCGGGGCTAGCCAAAAACATTCAGTACTTC | CASSLGAGLAKNIQYF
TRBJ2-1 | few | TRBV20-1 | NA | TGCAGTGCGGGGTACAATGAGCAGTTCTTC | CSAGYNEQFF
TRBJ1-2 | many | TRBV28 | NA | TGTGCCAGCAGTTACGGACAGAACTATGGCTACACCTTC | CASSYGQNYGYTF
TRBJ2-2 | NA | TRBV7-3 | TRBD2 | TGTGCCAGCAGCCCCGGGACTAGCGGGAGAGGAGGGCTGTTTTTT | CASSPGTSGRGGLFF
TRBJ1-3 | once | TRBV27 | TRBD1 | TGTGCCAGCAGTTTAGTGGGACAGGGTCGGATCGGGGGAAACACCATATATTTT | CASSLVGQGRIGGNTIYF
TRBJ2-1 | few | TRBV11-2 | NA | TGTGCCAGCAGCTTAGATCCTCCGGGTTACTCCTACAATGAGCAGTTCTTC | CASSLDPPGYSYNEQFF
TRBJ2-5 | NA | TRBV4-2 | TRBD2 | TGTGCCAGCAGCCAAGGGATGGCGGGAGGCCAAGAGACCCAGTACTTC | CASSQGMAGGQETQYF
TRBJ1-6 | NA | TRBV7-3 | TRBD1 | TGTGCCAGCAGCTTAGACAGGGTTTCACCCCTCCACTTT | CASSLDRVSPLHF
TRBJ2-5 | few | TRBV27 | NA | TGTGCCAGCAGTTTATATTATGGGGGGGAGACCCAGTACTTC | CASSLYYGGETQYF
TRBJ2-7 | few | TRBV4-1 | TRBD2 | TGCGCCAGCAGCCAAGATAACCTAGCGGGAGGGCGGGAGCAGTACTTC | CASSQDNLAGGREQYF
TRBJ2-1 | few | TRBV5-1 | TRBD2 | TGCGCCAGCAGCTTCGGACTAGAAGAGGATGAGCAGTTCTTC | CASSFGLEEDEQFF